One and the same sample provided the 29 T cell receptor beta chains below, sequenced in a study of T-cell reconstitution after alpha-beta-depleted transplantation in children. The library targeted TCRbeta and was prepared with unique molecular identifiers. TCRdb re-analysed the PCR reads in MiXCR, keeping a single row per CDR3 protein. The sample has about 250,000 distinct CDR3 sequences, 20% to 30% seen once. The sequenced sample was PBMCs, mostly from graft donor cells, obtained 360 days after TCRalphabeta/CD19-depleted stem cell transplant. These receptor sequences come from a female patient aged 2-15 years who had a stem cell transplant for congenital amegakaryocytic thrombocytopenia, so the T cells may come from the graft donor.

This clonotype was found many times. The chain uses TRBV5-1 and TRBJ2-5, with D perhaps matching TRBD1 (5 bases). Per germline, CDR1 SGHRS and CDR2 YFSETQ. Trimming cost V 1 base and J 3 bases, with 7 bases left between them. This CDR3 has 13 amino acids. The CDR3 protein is CASSLTREETQYF. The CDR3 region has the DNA TGCGCCAGCAGCTTGACCAGGGAAGAGACCCAGTACTTC.

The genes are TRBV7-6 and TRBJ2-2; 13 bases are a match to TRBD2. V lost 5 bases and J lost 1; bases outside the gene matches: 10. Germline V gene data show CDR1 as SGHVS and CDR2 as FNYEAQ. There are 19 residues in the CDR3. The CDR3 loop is CASSPGLAGWGRNTGELFF. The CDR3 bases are TGTGCCAGCAGCCCGGGACTAGCGGGATGGGGCCGGAACACCGGGGAGCTGTTTTTT. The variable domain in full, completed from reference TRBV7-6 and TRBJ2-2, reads GAGVSQSPRYKVTKRGQDVALRCDPISGHVSLYWYRQALGQGPEFLTYFNYEAQQDKSGLPNDRFSAERPEGSISTLTIQRTEQRDSAMYRCASSPGLAGWGRNTGELFFGEGSRLTVL.

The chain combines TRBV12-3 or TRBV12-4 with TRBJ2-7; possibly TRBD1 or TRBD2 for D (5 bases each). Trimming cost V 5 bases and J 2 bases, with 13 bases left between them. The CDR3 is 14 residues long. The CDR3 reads CASSTSGTAYEQYF. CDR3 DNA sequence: TGTGCCAGCAGTACCTCCGGGACGGCCTACGAGCAGTACTTC.

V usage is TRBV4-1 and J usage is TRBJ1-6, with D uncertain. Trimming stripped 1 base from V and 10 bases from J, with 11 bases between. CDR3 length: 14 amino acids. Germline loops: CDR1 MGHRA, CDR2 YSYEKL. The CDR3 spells CASSQAGLSSPLHF. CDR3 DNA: TGCGCCAGCAGCCAAGCTGGGCTATCGTCACCCCTCCACTTT.

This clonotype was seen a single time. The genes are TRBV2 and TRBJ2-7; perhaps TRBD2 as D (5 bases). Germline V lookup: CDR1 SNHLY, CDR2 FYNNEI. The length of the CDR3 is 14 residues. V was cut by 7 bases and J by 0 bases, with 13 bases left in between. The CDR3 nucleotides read TGTGCCAGCAACCCAGAGGGAGTCTCCTACGAGCAGTACTTC. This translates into CASNPEGVSYEQYF. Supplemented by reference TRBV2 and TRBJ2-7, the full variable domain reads EPEVTQTPSHQVTQMGQEVILRCVPISNHLYFYWYRQILGQKVEFLVSFYNNEISEKSEIFDDQFSVERPDGSNFTLKIRSTKLEDSAMYFCASNPEGVSYEQYFGPGTRLTVT.

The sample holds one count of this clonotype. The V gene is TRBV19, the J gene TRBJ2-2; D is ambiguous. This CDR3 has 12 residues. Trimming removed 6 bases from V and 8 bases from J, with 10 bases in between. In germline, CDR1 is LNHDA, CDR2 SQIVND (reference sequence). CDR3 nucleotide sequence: TGTGCCAGTAGCTCCACGCGTGGGGAGCTGTTTTTT. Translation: CASSSTRGELFF. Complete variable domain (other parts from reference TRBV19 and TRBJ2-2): DGGITQSPKYLFRKEGQNVTLSCEQNLNHDAMYWYRQDPGQGLRLIYYSQIVNDFQKGDIAEGYSVSREKKESFPLTVTSAQKNPTAFYLCASSSTRGELFFGEGSRLTVL.

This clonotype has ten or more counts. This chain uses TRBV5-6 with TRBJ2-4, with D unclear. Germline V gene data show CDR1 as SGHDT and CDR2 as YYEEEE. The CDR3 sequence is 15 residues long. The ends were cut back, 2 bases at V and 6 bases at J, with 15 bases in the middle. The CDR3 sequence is CASSFISSGRNIQYF. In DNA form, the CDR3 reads TGTGCCAGCAGCTTTATATCTAGTGGTCGAAACATTCAGTACTTC.

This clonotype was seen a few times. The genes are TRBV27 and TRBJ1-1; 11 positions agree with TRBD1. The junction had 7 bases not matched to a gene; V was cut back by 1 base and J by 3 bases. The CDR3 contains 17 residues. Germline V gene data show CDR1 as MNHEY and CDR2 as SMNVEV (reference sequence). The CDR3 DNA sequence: TGTGCCAGCAGTTTATTCCCCCGGACAGGGGGCGACACTGAAGCTTTCTTT. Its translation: CASSLFPRTGGDTEAFF.

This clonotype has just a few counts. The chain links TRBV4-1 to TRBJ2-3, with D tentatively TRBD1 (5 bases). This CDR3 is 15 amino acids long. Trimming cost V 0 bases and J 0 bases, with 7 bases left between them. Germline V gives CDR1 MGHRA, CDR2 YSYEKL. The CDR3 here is CASSQEDISTDTQYF. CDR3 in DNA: TGCGCCAGCAGCCAAGAGGACATAAGCACAGATACGCAGTATTTT.

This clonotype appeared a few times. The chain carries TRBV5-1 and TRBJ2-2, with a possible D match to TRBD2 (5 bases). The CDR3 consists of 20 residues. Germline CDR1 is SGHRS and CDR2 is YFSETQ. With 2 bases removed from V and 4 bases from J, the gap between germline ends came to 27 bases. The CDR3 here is CASSFVGKTSRRPPTGELFF. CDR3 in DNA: TGCGCCAGCAGCTTTGTGGGAAAAACTTCAAGGAGGCCCCCCACCGGGGAGCTGTTTTTT.

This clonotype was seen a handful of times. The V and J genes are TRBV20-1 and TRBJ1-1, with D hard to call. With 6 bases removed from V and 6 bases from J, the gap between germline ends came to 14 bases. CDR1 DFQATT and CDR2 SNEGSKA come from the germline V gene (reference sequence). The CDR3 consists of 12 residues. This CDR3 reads CSALQAGAEAFF. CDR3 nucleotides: TGCAGTGCACTCCAAGCGGGAGCTGAAGCTTTCTTT.

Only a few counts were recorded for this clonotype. The CDR3 coding sequence is TGTGCCAGCAGTTACTCGTTGGGAGACGGCACTGAAGCTTTCTTT. Translation gives CASSYSLGDGTEAFF. This chain connects TRBV6-5 to TRBJ1-1; no definite D call. Trimming removed 0 bases at V and 4 bases at J, with 12 bases between. Per germline, CDR1 MNHEY and CDR2 SVGAGI. The CDR3 length is 15 residues.

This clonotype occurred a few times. As DNA, the CDR3 is TGCAGTGCTAAACGACGCTCAGGGGGCAACACTGAAGCTTTCTTT. It codes for CSAKRRSGGNTEAFF. The gene calls are TRBV20-1 and TRBJ1-1; TRBD1 agrees at 8 bases. Trimming cost V 4 bases and J 2 bases; bases outside gene matches: 9. In germline, CDR1 is DFQATT, CDR2 SNEGSKA (reference sequence). The CDR3 is made up of 15 amino acids.

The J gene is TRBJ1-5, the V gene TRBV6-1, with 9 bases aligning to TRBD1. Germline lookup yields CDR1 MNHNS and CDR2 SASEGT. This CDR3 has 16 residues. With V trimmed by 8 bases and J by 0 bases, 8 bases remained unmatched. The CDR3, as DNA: TGTGCCAGCCGGGACAGGGACGCAAATAGCAATCAGCCCCAGCATTTT. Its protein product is CASRDRDANSNQPQHF.

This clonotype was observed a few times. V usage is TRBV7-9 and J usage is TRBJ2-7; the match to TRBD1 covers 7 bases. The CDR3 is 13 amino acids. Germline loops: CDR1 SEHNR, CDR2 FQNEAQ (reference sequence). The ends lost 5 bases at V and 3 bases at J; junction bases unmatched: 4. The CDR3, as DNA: TGTGCCAGCAGCCCCGGACAGGTCTACGAGCAGTACTTC. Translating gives CASSPGQVYEQYF.

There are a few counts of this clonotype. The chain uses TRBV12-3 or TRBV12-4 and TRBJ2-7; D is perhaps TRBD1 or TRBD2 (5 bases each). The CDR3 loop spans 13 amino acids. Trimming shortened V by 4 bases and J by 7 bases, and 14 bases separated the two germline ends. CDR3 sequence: CASSYHGATEQYF. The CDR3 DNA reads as TGTGCCAGCAGTTACCACGGGGCTACGGAGCAGTACTTC.

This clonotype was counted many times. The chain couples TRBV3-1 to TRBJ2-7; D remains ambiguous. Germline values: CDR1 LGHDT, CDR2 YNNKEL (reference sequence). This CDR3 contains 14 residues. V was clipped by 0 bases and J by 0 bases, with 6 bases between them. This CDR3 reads CASSQDLSSYEQYF. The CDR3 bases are TGTGCCAGCAGCCAAGATTTGAGCTCCTACGAGCAGTACTTC.

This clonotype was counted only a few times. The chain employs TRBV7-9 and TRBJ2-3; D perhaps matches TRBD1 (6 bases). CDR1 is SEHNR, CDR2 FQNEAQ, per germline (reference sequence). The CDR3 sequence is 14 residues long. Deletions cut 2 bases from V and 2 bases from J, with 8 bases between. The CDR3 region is CASSLQGPTDTQYF. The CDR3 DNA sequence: TGTGCCAGCAGCTTACAGGGGCCCACAGATACGCAGTATTTT.

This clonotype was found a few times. The chain's CDR3 is CASSLDIRNEQFF. DNA of the CDR3: TGTGCCAGCAGCTTAGACATTCGGAATGAGCAGTTCTTC. This rearrangement joins TRBV7-2 to TRBJ2-1; D not certain. Germline lookup yields CDR1 SGHTA and CDR2 FQGNSA. V was shortened by 1 base and J by 7 bases, with 8 bases between the two germline ends. This CDR3 spans 13 amino acids.

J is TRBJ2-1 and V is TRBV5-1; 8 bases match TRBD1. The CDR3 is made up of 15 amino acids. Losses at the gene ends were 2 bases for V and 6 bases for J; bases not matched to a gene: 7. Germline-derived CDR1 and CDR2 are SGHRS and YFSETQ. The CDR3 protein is CASSFGQGLFNEQFF. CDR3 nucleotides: TGCGCCAGCAGCTTCGGACAGGGTCTTTTCAATGAGCAGTTCTTC.

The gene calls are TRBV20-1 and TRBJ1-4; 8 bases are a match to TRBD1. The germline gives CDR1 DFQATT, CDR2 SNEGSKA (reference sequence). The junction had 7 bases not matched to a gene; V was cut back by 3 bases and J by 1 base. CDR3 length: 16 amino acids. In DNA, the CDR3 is TGCAGTGCTAGTTCCGACAGGGGACAAACTAATGAAAAACTGTTTTTT. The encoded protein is CSASSDRGQTNEKLFF.

For the CDR3, the DNA is TGTGCCAGCAGTTACGACGGCTCACCCCTCCACTTT. Residues: CASSYDGSPLHF. The rearrangement links TRBV6-6 to TRBJ1-6; D unclear. The germline V gene encodes CDR1 MNHNY and CDR2 SVGAGI (reference sequence). The V gene lost 2 bases and the J gene lost 10 bases, with 6 bases spanning the gap. This CDR3 spans 12 amino acids.

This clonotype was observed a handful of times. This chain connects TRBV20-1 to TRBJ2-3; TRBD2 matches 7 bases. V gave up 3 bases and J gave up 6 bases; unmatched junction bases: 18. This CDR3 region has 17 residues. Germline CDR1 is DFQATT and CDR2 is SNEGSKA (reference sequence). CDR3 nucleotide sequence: TGCAGTGCTAGTGGGTTGATTCGCGGGAGTACCATGGATACGCAGTATTTT. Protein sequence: CSASGLIRGSTMDTQYF.

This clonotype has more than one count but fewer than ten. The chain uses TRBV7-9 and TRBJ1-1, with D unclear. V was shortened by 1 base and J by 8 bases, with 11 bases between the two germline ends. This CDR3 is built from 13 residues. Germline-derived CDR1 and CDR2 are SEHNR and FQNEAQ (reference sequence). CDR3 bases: TGTGCCAGCAGCTTAGTCATAACAGTCGAAGCTTTCTTT. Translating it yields CASSLVITVEAFF.

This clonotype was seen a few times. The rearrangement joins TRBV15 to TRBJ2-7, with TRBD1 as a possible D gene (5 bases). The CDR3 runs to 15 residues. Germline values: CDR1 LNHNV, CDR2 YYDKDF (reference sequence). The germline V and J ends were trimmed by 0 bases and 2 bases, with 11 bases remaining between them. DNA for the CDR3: TGTGCCACCAGCAGAGATAGGAGCAGGGCCTACGAGCAGTACTTC. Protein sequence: CATSRDRSRAYEQYF.

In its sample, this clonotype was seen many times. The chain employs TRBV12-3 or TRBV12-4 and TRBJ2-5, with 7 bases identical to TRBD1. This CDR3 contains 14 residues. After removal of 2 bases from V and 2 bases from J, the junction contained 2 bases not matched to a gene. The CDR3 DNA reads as TGTGCCAGCAGTTTACGGGGACAGCAAGAGACCCAGTACTTC. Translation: CASSLRGQQETQYF.

CDR3 amino acids: CSVEDRAGYGYTF. CDR3 nucleotide sequence: TGCAGCGTTGAAGACAGGGCCGGGTATGGCTACACCTTC. This sequence joins TRBV29-1 and TRBJ1-2; maybe TRBD1 (5 bases). The CDR3 is 13 residues long. V shed 0 bases and J shed 5 bases, with 10 bases lying between them. CDR1 and CDR2 from the germline V gene are SQVTM and ANQGSEA. Based on the CDR3 plus reference TRBV29-1 and TRBJ1-2, the full variable domain is SAVISQKPSRDICQRGTSLTIQCQVDSQVTMMFWYRQQPGQSLTLIATANQGSEATYESGFVIDKFPISRPNLTFSTLTVSNMSPEDSSIYLCSVEDRAGYGYTFGSGTRLTVV.

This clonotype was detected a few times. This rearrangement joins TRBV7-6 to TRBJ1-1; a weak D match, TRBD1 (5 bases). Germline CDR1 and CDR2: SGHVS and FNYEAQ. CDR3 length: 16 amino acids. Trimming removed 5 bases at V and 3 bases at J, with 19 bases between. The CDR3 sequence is CASSLGRGWKDTEAFF. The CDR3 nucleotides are TGTGCCAGCAGCCTGGGGCGGGGCTGGAAGGACACTGAAGCTTTCTTT.

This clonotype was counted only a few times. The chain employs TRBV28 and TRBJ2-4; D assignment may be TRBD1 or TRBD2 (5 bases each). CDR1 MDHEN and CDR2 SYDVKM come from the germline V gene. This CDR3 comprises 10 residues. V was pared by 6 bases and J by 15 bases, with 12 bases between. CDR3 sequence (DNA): TGTGCCAGCAGGAGGGGTCAGTTGTACTTC. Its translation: CASRRGQLYF.